Below, 3 T cell receptor beta chains from the same sample are listed, as sequenced in a study of T-cell memory formation after mild COVID-19. TCRdb analysed the 5' RACE reads with MiXCR anew, one entry per CDR3 protein. The table has about 38,000 distinct CDR3 sequences, roughly 10% seen once. Sequenced input: PBMCs or a T cell subset sorted from them (not recorded which). These receptors came from a man younger than 35 who had mild COVID-19 (a few samples of this study predate the infection). Cell type and time point are not known.

This clonotype was counted ten times or more. This rearrangement joins TRBV20-1 to TRBJ2-7; 10 bases fit TRBD1. Looked up from germline, CDR1 is DFQATT and CDR2 is SNEGSKA (reference sequence). J gave up 4 bases and V 4 bases, and 7 bases lay outside the gene matches. CDR3 length equals 14 residues. CDR3 region: CSATPGTGAYEQYV. For the CDR3, the DNA is TGCAGTGCTACTCCCGGGACAGGGGCTTACGAGCAGTACGTC.

This clonotype has a handful of counts. The chain carries TRBV18 and TRBJ1-6; D is unresolved. Trimming took 6 bases from V and 9 from J, leaving 15 bases between them. The CDR3 is made up of 14 amino acids. Germline V lookup: CDR1 KGHSH, CDR2 LQKENI. The CDR3, as DNA: TGTGCCAGCTCGCAATCTACCCAATCTTCACCCCTCCACTTT. Its translation: CASSQSTQSSPLHF.

This chain links TRBV28 with TRBJ1-2; a possible D gene is TRBD1 (5 bases). Between the trimmed V and J ends, which lost 2 bases and 6 bases, there was a span of 25 bases. From germline, CDR1 is MDHEN and CDR2 SYDVKM. CDR3 length: 18 amino acids. The CDR3 sequence: CASSLGRAFRTGGNGYTF. As DNA, the CDR3 is TGTGCCAGCAGTTTAGGCAGGGCCTTCCGGACGGGGGGTAATGGCTACACCTTC.